The 20 T cell receptor beta chains in this list originate from one sample, sequenced in a study of identical twins. TCRdb reprocessed the 5' RACE reads with MiXCR, giving one entry per CDR3 protein. Here the sample spans around 220,000 distinct CDR3 sequences, roughly a tenth being singletons. What was sequenced was memory T cells sorted from blood. The receptors originated from a man aged 45-60 years in good health.

In its sample, this clonotype was seen many times. This chain links TRBV12-3 or TRBV12-4 with TRBJ2-1; D is possibly TRBD2 (5 bases). Trimming removed 3 bases at V and 5 bases at J, with 8 bases between. This CDR3 has 13 residues. In DNA form, the CDR3 reads TGTGCCAGCAGTTTTAAGGGAGACAATGAGCAGTTCTTC. It is translated as CASSFKGDNEQFF.

This clonotype was observed a handful of times. This rearrangement joins TRBV11-2 to TRBJ2-7; no definite D call. This CDR3 contains 12 residues. CDR1 SGHAT and CDR2 FQNNGV come from the germline V gene. Trimming left V 2 bases short and J 6 bases short, with 8 bases between. The CDR3 DNA reads as TGTGCCAGCAGCTTATGGGCTCCCGAGCAGTACTTC. This gives the protein CASSLWAPEQYF.

The CDR3: CASSPRDRGLTNYGYTF. The CDR3 nucleotides are TGTGCCAGCAGCCCGAGGGACAGGGGGCTGACCAACTATGGCTACACCTTC. The rearrangement joins TRBV6-2 or TRBV6-3 to TRBJ1-2, with 12 bases identical to TRBD1. CDR1 is MNHEY, CDR2 SVGEGT, per germline. Trimming took 6 bases from V and 2 from J; bases not matched to a gene: 10. The CDR3 has 17 residues.

This clonotype came up a few times. The rearrangement links TRBV6-2 or TRBV6-3 to TRBJ2-7, with TRBD1 matching 7 bases. Trimming took 6 bases from V and 2 from J; bases not matched to a gene: 7. The CDR3 length is 14 residues. In germline, CDR1 is MNHEY, CDR2 SVGEGT. The CDR3 coding sequence is TGTGCCAGCAGAAGAACGGGACAGACCTACGAGCAGTACTTC. It yields the protein CASRRTGQTYEQYF.

V usage is TRBV7-2 and J usage is TRBJ2-1, with TRBD2 identical over 7 bases. Trimming cost V 5 bases and J 3 bases; bases outside gene matches: 7. The CDR3 has 15 residues. Germline CDR1 and CDR2: SGHTA and FQGNSA. This CDR3 reads CASSIGLGFYNEQFF. The CDR3 DNA reads as TGTGCCAGCAGCATTGGACTAGGCTTCTACAATGAGCAGTTCTTC.

This clonotype was picked up a small number of times. This chain connects TRBV2 to TRBJ2-2; possible D gene TRBD1, 6 bases. Trimming took off 6 bases at V and 6 bases at J, with 20 bases between the two ends. The germline V gene encodes CDR1 SNHLY and CDR2 FYNNEI. This CDR3 comprises 16 residues. In DNA form, the CDR3 reads TGTGCCAGCAGCCGACTTTCAGGGGATTCGGCCGGGGAGCTGTTTTTT. Translated, it gives CASSRLSGDSAGELFF.

This chain joins TRBV20-1 and TRBJ2-3; D possibly corresponds to TRBD2 (6 bases). CDR3 size: 14 residues. Germline-derived CDR1 and CDR2 are DFQATT and SNEGSKA (reference sequence). Trimming shortened V by 8 bases and J by 2 bases, and 17 bases separated the two germline ends. The CDR3 is CSTRTGVDTDTQYF. The CDR3 DNA follows: TGCAGTACCCGAACGGGGGTGGACACAGATACGCAGTATTTT.

This clonotype occurred many times. V usage is TRBV13 and J usage is TRBJ1-4; no firm D call. V gave up 1 base and J gave up 8 bases, with 11 bases separating them. CDR1 and CDR2 (germline): PRHDT, FYEKMQ (reference sequence). The CDR3 totals 14 residues. This chain's CDR3 is CASSLAHTREKLFF. The CDR3 DNA sequence: TGTGCCAGCAGCTTAGCCCATACAAGGGAAAAACTGTTTTTT. Looking up the rest from reference TRBV13 and TRBJ1-4 gives the full variable domain: AAGVIQSPRHLIKEKRETATLKCYPIPRHDTVYWYQQGPGQDPQFLISFYEKMQSDKGSIPDRFSAQQFSDYHSELNMSSLELGDSALYFCASSLAHTREKLFFGSGTQLSVL.

Many counts were recorded for this clonotype. The chain combines TRBV3-1 with TRBJ2-3; D gene unclear. Trimming cost V 4 bases and J 5 bases, with 13 bases left between them. This CDR3 region has 14 residues. The germline gives CDR1 LGHDT, CDR2 YNNKEL (reference sequence). DNA for the CDR3: TGTGCCAGCAGCCTCTTTGGAGTGGGAGATACGCAGTATTTT. Residues: CASSLFGVGDTQYF.

In its sample, this clonotype was seen a few times. The chain is built from TRBV11-2 and TRBJ2-7; 7 bases are a match to TRBD1. V shed 5 bases, J shed 2 bases, and the junction held 6 bases outside the gene matches. Germline lookup yields CDR1 SGHAT and CDR2 FQNNGV. The CDR3 is 14 residues long. In DNA, the CDR3 is TGTGCCAGCAGCAGCACCGGGACAGCCTACGAGCAGTACTTC. Translating gives CASSSTGTAYEQYF.

There are a few counts of this clonotype. This chain uses TRBV20-1 with TRBJ1-4; 8 nucleotides line up with TRBD1. In germline, CDR1 is DFQATT, CDR2 SNEGSKA (reference sequence). V gave up 5 bases and J gave up 2 bases; unmatched junction bases: 10. The CDR3 runs to 16 residues. CDR3 DNA: TGCAGTGCTCGTCAGGGGGCACTGACTACTAATGAAAAACTGTTTTTT. It specifies CSARQGALTTNEKLFF.

The V call is TRBV28, the J call TRBJ2-2; D is uncertain. Between the trimmed V and J ends, which lost 7 bases and 6 bases, there was a span of 9 bases. This CDR3 comprises 12 residues. Germline CDR1 reads MDHEN; CDR2 reads SYDVKM. The CDR3 bases are TGTGCCAGCAAGACGTGGGCCGGGGAGCTGTTTTTT. Protein product: CASKTWAGELFF.

This clonotype showed up just a few times. The chain has TRBV20-1 and TRBJ2-1; D may be TRBD1 or TRBD2 (6 bases each). Trimming removed 6 bases from V and 3 bases from J, with 21 bases in between. Germline lookup yields CDR1 DFQATT and CDR2 SNEGSKA (reference sequence). This CDR3 region has 16 residues. The CDR3, as DNA: TGCAGTGCCCGTACAGCGGAGGGGGGACGCTACAATGAGCAGTTCTTC. Its translation: CSARTAEGGRYNEQFF.

This clonotype was recorded many times. The V and J genes are TRBV7-2 and TRBJ1-5, with D tentatively TRBD1 (5 bases). Per germline, CDR1 SGHTA and CDR2 FQGNSA. Trimming left V 4 bases short and J 3 bases short, with 7 bases between. The CDR3 extends over 13 amino acids. In DNA form, the CDR3 reads TGTGCCAGCAGCTCGGGGCCCAATCAGCCCCAGCATTTT. This gives the protein CASSSGPNQPQHF.

This clonotype was recorded a few times. The V and J genes are TRBV7-9 and TRBJ1-1; no reliable D call. Trimming took 0 bases from V and 1 from J, leaving 15 bases between them. The V gene's germline CDR1 is SEHNR and CDR2 FQNEAQ (reference sequence). This CDR3 is 17 amino acids long. The CDR3 bases are TGTGCCAGCAGCTTAGCGTTTGAGGGTCCAACGAACACTGAAGCTTTCTTT. Translation gives CASSLAFEGPTNTEAFF. The full variable domain, with the rest looked up from reference TRBV7-9 and TRBJ1-1, is DTGVSQNPRHKITKRGQNVTFRCDPISEHNRLYWYRQTLGQGPEFLTYFQNEAQLEKSRLLSDRFSAERPKGSFSTLEIQRTEQGDSAMYLCASSLAFEGPTNTEAFFGQGTRLTVV.

There are many counts of this clonotype. The chain links TRBV4-3 to TRBJ2-1; TRBD2 matches at 12 bases. With 2 bases clipped from V and 4 bases from J, the junction kept 9 bases outside the gene matches. CDR1 and CDR2 from the germline V gene are LGHNA and YSLEER. The CDR3 is made up of 18 amino acids. CDR3 bases: TGCGCCAGCAGCCAACATAACGGACTAGCGGGACGATACAATGAGCAGTTCTTC. Residues: CASSQHNGLAGRYNEQFF.

In its sample, this clonotype was seen many times. The J gene is TRBJ1-4, the V gene TRBV10-1; perhaps TRBD1 as D (6 bases). The CDR3 contains 13 residues. The germline gives CDR1 WNHNN, CDR2 SYGVQD (reference sequence). V lost 4 bases and J 5 bases, leaving 8 bases between the germline ends. The CDR3 DNA reads TGCGCCAGCAGTGGGGGGCCGAATGAAAAACTGTTTTTT. It specifies CASSGGPNEKLFF.

This clonotype was seen a few times. The rearrangement links TRBV20-1 to TRBJ2-1; D is unclear. V shed 8 bases and J shed 0 bases, with 11 bases lying between them. Looked up from germline, CDR1 is DFQATT and CDR2 is SNEGSKA (reference sequence). The CDR3 is made up of 13 amino acids. In DNA form, the CDR3 reads TGCAGTCTAATCCACCCCTCCTACAATGAGCAGTTCTTC. Translating it yields CSLIHPSYNEQFF.

This clonotype was seen many times. The genes are TRBV7-9 and TRBJ1-5, with D possibly TRBD1 on 5 matching bases. The V and J ends lost 5 bases and 7 bases respectively, with 12 bases between them. Germline lookup yields CDR1 SEHNR and CDR2 FQNEAQ (reference sequence). CDR3 length equals 13 residues. CDR3 sequence: CASSLGPWQPQHF. The CDR3 region has the DNA TGTGCCAGCAGCCTGGGACCATGGCAGCCCCAGCATTTT.

The chain's CDR3 is CASNDGTDSYEQYF. In DNA form, the CDR3 reads TGTGCCAGCAACGACGGGACGGACTCCTACGAGCAGTACTTC. V gene TRBV2 combines with J gene TRBJ2-7; D may be TRBD1 or TRBD2 (5 bases each). CDR1 and CDR2 from the germline V gene are SNHLY and FYNNEI. The CDR3 loop spans 14 amino acids. V was cut by 7 bases and J by 0 bases, with 13 bases left in between.